One sample yielded the 17 T cell receptor beta chains listed below, sequenced in a study of circulating CD8 cells and anti-PD-1 response in melanoma. From live CD3+CD8+TCRalphabeta+ cells, four PD-1 and/or TIGIT subsets were sorted. TCR libraries were prepared from around 14 ng of total RNA with the QIAseq Immune Repertoire TCR panel. TCRdb re-derived calls from the reads in MiXCR, one entry per CDR3 protein. The sample records a few hundred distinct CDR3 sequences, under 9% being singletons. The sequencing used CD8+ T cells from PBMCs, collected at baseline or after one month of anti-PD-1 therapy (not recorded which). All receptors come from a human donor with melanoma.

This clonotype is categorized as medium-sized (0.01 to 0.1%). The V and J genes are TRBV7-3 and TRBJ2-2; D is unresolved. V lost 2 bases and J 2 bases, leaving 6 bases between the germline ends. The CDR3 extends over 14 amino acids. Per germline, CDR1 SGHTA and CDR2 FQGTGA. The CDR3 sequence: CASSLGDNTGELFF. CDR3 in DNA: TGTGCCAGCAGCTTAGGTGACAACACCGGGGAGCTGTTTTTT.

This clonotype occurred a few times. The rearrangement links TRBV7-2 to TRBJ2-3, with a weak D call TRBD2 (6 bases). CDR1 SGHTA and CDR2 FQGNSA come from the germline V gene. Trimming pared 4 bases from V and 2 bases from J, leaving 13 bases between. The CDR3 loop spans 15 amino acids. The chain's CDR3 is CASSSWDFSTDTQYF. For the CDR3, the DNA is TGTGCCAGCAGCTCCTGGGACTTTTCCACAGATACGCAGTATTTT.

By sample share, this clonotype is medium-sized. The chain is built from TRBV19 and TRBJ1-2; weak D call: TRBD1 (5 bases). The CDR3 length is 14 residues. V lost 5 bases and J lost 0, with 10 bases in between. The germline V gene encodes CDR1 LNHDA and CDR2 SQIVND (reference sequence). The CDR3: CASSWRGTNYGYTF. The DNA for the CDR3 is TGTGCCAGTAGTTGGAGGGGCACTAACTATGGCTACACCTTC.

This clonotype is classed as medium-sized. The CDR3 loop is CASSYPAASQPQHF. The CDR3 DNA reads TGTGCCAGTAGCTATCCGGCGGCAAGTCAGCCCCAGCATTTT. The rearrangement joins TRBV19 to TRBJ1-5; D gene unclear. The CDR3 consists of 14 residues. The germline V gene encodes CDR1 LNHDA and CDR2 SQIVND (reference sequence). The V end was cut by 6 bases, the J end by 6 bases, with 15 bases between.

By share, this clonotype ranks as medium-sized. The chain joins TRBV7-8 to TRBJ1-2; D remains unclear. The CDR3 loop spans 13 amino acids. The V end lost 7 bases, the J end lost 3 bases, and 12 bases lay between the germline ends. Germline lookup yields CDR1 SGHVS and CDR2 FQNEAQ. In DNA form, the CDR3 reads TGTGCCAGCACCCCACAAGGGTACTATGGCTACACCTTC. Its translation: CASTPQGYYGYTF.

This clonotype rates as medium-sized. The chain carries TRBV7-2 and TRBJ2-3; D is uncertain. Germline V gene data show CDR1 as SGHTA and CDR2 as FQGNSA. Deletions cut 0 bases from V and 2 bases from J, with 12 bases between. CDR3 length equals 16 residues. The CDR3 region has the DNA TGTGCCAGCAGCTTAGCGCTGGCTCCGAACACAGATACGCAGTATTTT. As protein: CASSLALAPNTDTQYF.

This clonotype was picked up a small number of times. In this CDR3 the conserved last residue, phenylalanine or tryptophan, is missing, so a read error is likely. The chain is built from TRBV29-1 and TRBJ2-7, with a possible D match to TRBD1 (6 bases). The germline gives CDR1 SQVTM, CDR2 ANQGSEA. This CDR3 is built from 14 residues. V lost 4 bases, J lost 6 bases, and 19 bases lay in between. The CDR3 DNA reads as TGCAGCGTTGGGGCCAGCCTACAAGGGGGCGAGCAGTACTCC. Translated, it gives CSVGASLQGGEQYS.

By share, this clonotype counts as large (0.1 to 1%). CDR3 in DNA: TGTGCCAGCAGCCGGACAGCTAACTATGGCTACACCTTC. Residues: CASSRTANYGYTF. The chain joins TRBV14 to TRBJ1-2, with D possibly being TRBD1 (6 bases). The CDR3 runs 13 residues. The germline V and J ends were trimmed by 4 bases and 0 bases, with 6 bases remaining between them. Germline-derived CDR1 and CDR2 are SGHDN and FVKESK.

Relative to its sample, this clonotype is medium-sized. CDR3 loop: CASSIGRVGGYTF. DNA for the CDR3: TGTGCCAGTAGTATCGGACGGGTCGGGGGCTACACCTTC. V usage is TRBV19 and J usage is TRBJ1-2, with D unclear. CDR3 length: 13 residues. The V and J ends lost 3 bases and 8 bases respectively, with 13 bases between them. The germline V gene encodes CDR1 LNHDA and CDR2 SQIVND (reference sequence).

This clonotype is medium-sized (0.01 to 0.1%). The chain is built from TRBV29-1 and TRBJ2-1; a possible D gene is TRBD1 (6 bases). Trimming cost V 1 base and J 6 bases, with 10 bases left between them. This CDR3 is built from 13 residues. In germline, CDR1 is SQVTM, CDR2 ANQGSEA. This CDR3 reads CSVEGGHPNEQFF. The CDR3 bases are TGCAGCGTTGAAGGGGGACACCCCAATGAGCAGTTCTTC.

Sample share makes this clonotype large. The V gene is TRBV6-2 or TRBV6-3, the J gene TRBJ1-1; D perhaps matches TRBD1 (5 bases). Germline CDR1 MNHEY, CDR2 SVGEGT. This CDR3 has 16 amino acids. V lost 4 bases to trimming and J lost 0 bases, with 15 bases between them. The CDR3, as DNA: TGTGCCAGCAGTTCATCAGTGACGGGGCTGAACACTGAAGCTTTCTTT. It yields the protein CASSSSVTGLNTEAFF.

Relative to its sample, this clonotype is large. V and J are TRBV14 and TRBJ2-1, with D unclear. This CDR3 comprises 12 residues. Germline CDR1 and CDR2: SGHDN and FVKESK. V gave up 2 bases and J gave up 8 bases, with 7 bases separating them. The CDR3 DNA reads as TGTGCCAGCAGCCAATCGCGAGATGAGCAGTTCTTC. It is translated as CASSQSRDEQFF.

This clonotype counts as large (0.1 to 1%). The CDR3 sequence: CASSIRGAGKTQYF. The CDR3 DNA is TGTGCCAGTAGTATACGGGGCGCTGGGAAGACCCAGTACTTC. This chain joins TRBV19 and TRBJ2-5; either TRBD1 or TRBD2 may supply D (5 bases each). CDR1 LNHDA and CDR2 SQIVND come from the germline V gene (reference sequence). The CDR3 loop spans 14 amino acids. The V gene lost 2 bases and the J gene lost 6 bases, with 13 bases spanning the gap.

Within the sample, this clonotype is medium-sized. V is TRBV24-1 and J is TRBJ2-1; no clear D gene. Per germline, CDR1 KGHDR and CDR2 SFDVKD. CDR3 length equals 11 residues. V lost 9 bases, J lost 6 bases, and 8 bases lay in between. The CDR3 loop reads CATEYGNEQFF. In nucleotides, the CDR3 is TGTGCCACCGAGTATGGCAATGAGCAGTTCTTC.

The sample holds a few counts of this clonotype. This sequence joins TRBV25-1 and TRBJ2-5; D may be TRBD1 or TRBD2 (5 bases each). The CDR3 runs 13 residues. Trimming shortened V by 6 bases and J by 5 bases, and 13 bases separated the two germline ends. The germline V gene encodes CDR1 MGHDK and CDR2 SYGVNS. The CDR3 region has the DNA TGTGCCAGCAGACTCCAAGGGGAGGAGACCCAGTACTTC. This codes for CASRLQGEETQYF.

This clonotype is judged large. The chain recombines TRBV6-2 or TRBV6-3 with TRBJ2-5; 7 bases align to TRBD2. Germline CDR1 and CDR2: MNHEY and SVGEGT. The J segment lost 1 base and the V segment lost 0 bases, leaving 8 bases of the junction unmatched. This CDR3 is 17 amino acids long. CDR3 coding DNA: TGTGCCAGCAGTTACTCGATCTCTAGCGGACGCCAAGAGACCCAGTACTTC. Its translation: CASSYSISSGRQETQYF.

This clonotype is medium-sized by share. The V and J genes are TRBV7-9 and TRBJ2-3; D possibly corresponds to TRBD1 (6 bases). V was pared by 5 bases and J by 0 bases, with 24 bases between. CDR3 length: 19 amino acids. Germline loops: CDR1 SEHNR, CDR2 FQNEAQ (reference sequence). The CDR3 DNA reads as TGTGCCAGCAGCACCCCCCGGGACAAGGGAGTCTCTAGCACAGATACGCAGTATTTT. This encodes CASSTPRDKGVSSTDTQYF.